This TCR beta chain originates from a study of blood T cell repertoires in COVID-19. Study at large: Material from acute and convalescent COVID-19 was sourced from the United States, Italy and Spain.

The V and J ends lost 0 bases and 9 bases respectively, with 6 bases between them. Germline V gene sequence: CDR1 LGHNA, CDR2 YSLEER. The CDR3 is 12 residues long. Sequencing used immunoSEQ multiplex PCR; TCRdb keeps in-frame clones, though not all of them. The table lists 200,000 to 250,000 clones, around 88% of them singletons. Participant-given clinical history determined each cohort assignment. This rearrangement joins TRBV4-3 to TRBJ2-1; D gene uncertain. The source is a woman aged 50 to 65 who had recovered from COVID-19. Specimen: PBMCs or T cells enriched from blood (not recorded which). In DNA form, the CDR3 reads TGCGCCAGCAGCCAAGATTCGTCTGAGCAGTTCTTC. Translated, it gives CASSQDSSEQFF.